A selection of T cell receptor beta chains follows, all from one sample in a study of OX40 agonist ivuxolimab in advanced cancers. Clones were read by immunoSEQ multiplex PCR, and TCRdb kept only the in-frame ones, dropping some. Among 95,000 to 150,000 clones listed, 75% to 90% were seen once. The sample consisted of CD4+ or CD8+ T cells sorted from blood, taken in a trial of the OX40 agonist ivuxolimab. The receptors derive from an adult with an advanced solid tumor such as melanoma, head and neck, liver or kidney cancer. The CDR3 runs from the conserved cysteine through the conserved F or W. Fields, in order: V gene, CDR3 length, CDR3 protein.

V: TRBV2; length: 14; CDR3: CASSVGTGGYEQYF
V: TRBV20-1; length: 10; CDR3: CSALIGTQYF
V: TRBV19; length: 16; CDR3: CASSWVAGAHGNEQFF
V: TRBV6-6; length: 13; CDR3: CASSLGGVYEQYF
V: TRBV30; length: 13; CDR3: CAFQFGGNQPQHF
V: TRBV7-9; length: 11; CDR3: CASSLGPGAFF
V: TRBV27; length: 16; CDR3: CASSLSGGPDNTEAFF
V: TRBV2; length: 13; CDR3: CASRTTGDQPQHF
V: TRBV4-1; length: 19; CDR3: CASSQVNPLAGGSWSTQYF
V: TRBV11-3; length: 14; CDR3: CASSPTGDPYEQYF
V: TRBV19; length: 14; CDR3: CASTMRGSGEKLFF
V: TRBV6-1; length: 15; CDR3: CASSARGTGKNGYTF
V: TRBV6-6; length: 13; CDR3: CASSSIRGGEQYF
V: TRBV5-1; length: 17; CDR3: CASSLRAGGGRTDTQYF
V: TRBV6-5; length: 14; CDR3: CASSDRAGGEKLFF
V: TRBV2; length: 15; CDR3: CASSEAGGDNQPQHF
V: TRBV5-4; length: 15; CDR3: CASSGGTGKGQPQHF
V: TRBV7-2; length: 15; CDR3: CASSSKGGGNSPLHF
V: TRBV30; length: 13; CDR3: CAWSVQGEGGYTF
V: TRBV9; length: 15; CDR3: CASSVWGPGANVLTF
V: TRBV9; length: 15; CDR3: CASSAIWAPNQPLHF
V: TRBV9; length: 15; CDR3: CASSALGATNEKLFF
V: TRBV7-2; length: 14; CDR3: CASSLNRGRDEQYF
V: TRBV18; length: 15; CDR3: CASSQGQANNSPLHF
V: TRBV29-1; length: 13; CDR3: CSVAPSEGYGYTF
V: TRBV5-1; length: 14; CDR3: CASSLETDRYGYTF
V: TRBV7-2; length: 16; CDR3: CASSLGGRGKTYEQYF
V: TRBV10-2; length: 20; CDR3: CASSEVPTGTGGYSNQPQHF
V: TRBV4-1; length: 16; CDR3: CASSPNSAGAGQPQHF
V: TRBV30; length: 14; CDR3: CAWSPQGKPYEQYF
V: TRBV7-2; length: 15; CDR3: CASTFDRATNEKLFF
V: TRBV30; length: 12; CDR3: CAWWTGRTEAFF
V: TRBV7-9; length: 14; CDR3: CASSPGTGGTEAFF
V: TRBV10-2; length: 13; CDR3: CASSESGANVLTF
V: TRBV5-6; length: 17; CDR3: CASSRWGQGAANEKLFF
V: TRBV18; length: 15; CDR3: CASSPPGGGGEKLFF
V: TRBV18; length: 14; CDR3: CASSPPTTSYEQYF
V: TRBV19; length: 13; CDR3: CASSRDREETQYF
V: TRBV30; length: 14; CDR3: CAWRPGGGTDTQYF
V: TRBV19; length: 14; CDR3: CASSPRTGVYEQYF
V: TRBV9; length: 16; CDR3: CASSVVASGAPFTQYF
V: TRBV11-3; length: 14; CDR3: CASSFQGPGDTQYF
V: TRBV19; length: 14; CDR3: CASSIGTSAREQFF
V: TRBV14; length: 16; CDR3: CASWDSGQGIGNEQYF
V: TRBV11-3; length: 14; CDR3: CASSLDSSTDTQYF
V: TRBV5-1; length: 16; CDR3: CASSSSGLAGYNEQFF
V: TRBV7-9; length: 11; CDR3: CASSTGREQYF
V: TRBV5-1; length: 17; CDR3: CASSLSGTGRANEKLFF
V: TRBV6-6; length: 13; CDR3: CASSYGDYGGYTF
V: TRBV11-3; length: 14; CDR3: CASSLGGQGTEAFF
V: TRBV27; length: 15; CDR3: CASSFRGDGPDTQYF
V: TRBV7-2; length: 15; CDR3: CASSTRTGGYNEQFF
V: TRBV21-1; length: 15; CDR3: CASSKTSSHTDTQYF
V: TRBV30; length: 11; CDR3: CAWSDPETQYF
V: TRBV28; length: 13; CDR3: CASRSIGPYGYTF